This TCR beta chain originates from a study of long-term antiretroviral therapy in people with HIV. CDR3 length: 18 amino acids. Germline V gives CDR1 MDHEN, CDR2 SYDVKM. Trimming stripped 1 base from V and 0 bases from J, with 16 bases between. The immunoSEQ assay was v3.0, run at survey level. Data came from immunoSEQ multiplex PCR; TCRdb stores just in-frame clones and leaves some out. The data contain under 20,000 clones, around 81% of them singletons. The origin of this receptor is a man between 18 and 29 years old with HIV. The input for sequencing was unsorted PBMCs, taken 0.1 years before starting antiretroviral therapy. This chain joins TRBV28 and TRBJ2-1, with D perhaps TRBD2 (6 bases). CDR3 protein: CASSLSQGLGSSYNEQFF. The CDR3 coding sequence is TGTGCCAGCAGTTTATCCCAGGGACTGGGGAGCTCCTACAATGAGCAGTTCTTC. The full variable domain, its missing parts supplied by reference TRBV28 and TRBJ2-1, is DVKVTQSSRYLVKRTGEKVFLECVQDMDHENMFWYRQDPGLGLRLIYFSYDVKMKEKGDIPEGYSVSREKKERFSLILESASTNQTSMYLCASSLSQGLGSSYNEQFFGPGTRLTVL.